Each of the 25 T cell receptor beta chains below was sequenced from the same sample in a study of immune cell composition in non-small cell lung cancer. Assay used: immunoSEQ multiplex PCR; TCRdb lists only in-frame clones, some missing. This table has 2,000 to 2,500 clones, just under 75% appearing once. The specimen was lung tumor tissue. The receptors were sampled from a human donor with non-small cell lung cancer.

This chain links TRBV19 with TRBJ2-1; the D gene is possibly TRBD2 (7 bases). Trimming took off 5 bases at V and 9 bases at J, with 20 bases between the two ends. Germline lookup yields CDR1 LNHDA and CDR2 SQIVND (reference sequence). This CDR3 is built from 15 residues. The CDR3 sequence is CASSPVAGAYGEQFF. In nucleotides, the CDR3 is TGTGCCAGTAGTCCCGTGGCGGGGGCCTACGGTGAGCAGTTCTTC. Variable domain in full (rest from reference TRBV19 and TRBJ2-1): DGGITQSPKYLFRKEGQNVTLSCEQNLNHDAMYWYRQDPGQGLRLIYYSQIVNDFQKGDIAEGYSVSREKKESFPLTVTSAQKNPTAFYLCASSPVAGAYGEQFFGPGTRLTVL.

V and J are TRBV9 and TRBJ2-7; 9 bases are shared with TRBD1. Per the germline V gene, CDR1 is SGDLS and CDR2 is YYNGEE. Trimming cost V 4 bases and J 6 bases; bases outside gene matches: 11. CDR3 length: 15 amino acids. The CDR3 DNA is TGTGCCAGCAGCCCCGCCGGGGACAGGGAGGGCGAGCAGTACTTC. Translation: CASSPAGDREGEQYF. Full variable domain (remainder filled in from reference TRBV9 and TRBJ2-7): DSGVTQTPKHLITATGQRVTLRCSPRSGDLSVYWYQQSLDQGLQFLIQYYNGEERAKGNILERFSAQQFPDLHSELNLSSLELGDSALYFCASSPAGDREGEQYFGPGTRLTVT.

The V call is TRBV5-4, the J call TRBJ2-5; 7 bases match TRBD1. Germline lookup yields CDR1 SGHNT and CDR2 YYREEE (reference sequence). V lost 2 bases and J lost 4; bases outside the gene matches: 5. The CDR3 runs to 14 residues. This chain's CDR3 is CASSLQGPGETQYF. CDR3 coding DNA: TGTGCCAGCAGCTTACAGGGGCCAGGAGAGACCCAGTACTTC.

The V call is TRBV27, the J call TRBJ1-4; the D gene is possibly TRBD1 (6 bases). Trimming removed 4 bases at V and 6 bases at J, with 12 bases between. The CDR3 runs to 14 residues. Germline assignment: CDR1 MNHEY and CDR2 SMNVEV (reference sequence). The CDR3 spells CASSSGDLYEKLFF. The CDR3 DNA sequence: TGTGCCAGCAGTTCAGGGGACCTTTATGAAAAACTGTTTTTT.

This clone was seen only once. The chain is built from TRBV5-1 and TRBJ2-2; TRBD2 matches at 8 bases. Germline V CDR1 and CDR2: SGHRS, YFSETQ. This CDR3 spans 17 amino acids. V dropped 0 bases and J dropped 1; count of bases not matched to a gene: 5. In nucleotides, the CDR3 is TGCGCCAGCAGCTTGGTGGGAGCGGGAGTGAACACCGGGGAGCTGTTTTTT. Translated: CASSLVGAGVNTGELFF.

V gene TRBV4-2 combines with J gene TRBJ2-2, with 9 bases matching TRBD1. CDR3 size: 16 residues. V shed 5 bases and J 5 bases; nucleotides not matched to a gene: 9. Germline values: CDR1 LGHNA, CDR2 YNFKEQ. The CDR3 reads CASSNRDRVDTGELFF. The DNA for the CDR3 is TGTGCCAGCAGCAACAGGGACAGGGTTGATACCGGGGAGCTGTTTTTT.

The DNA for the CDR3 is TGTGCCAGCAAGGCAGGGGGCTTCAGCAATCAGCCCCAGCATTTT. Its protein product is CASKAGGFSNQPQHF. The chain links TRBV27 to TRBJ1-5; 8 nucleotides align to TRBD1. The V gene end was trimmed by 7 bases and the J gene end by 1 base; junction bases not matched to a gene: 6. Per the germline V gene, CDR1 is MNHEY and CDR2 is SMNVEV (reference sequence). The CDR3 has 15 amino acids.

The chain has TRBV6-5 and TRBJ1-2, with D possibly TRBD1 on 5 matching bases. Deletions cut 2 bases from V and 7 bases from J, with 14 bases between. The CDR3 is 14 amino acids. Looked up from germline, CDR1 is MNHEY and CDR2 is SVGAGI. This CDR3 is CASSYQGGKGGYTF. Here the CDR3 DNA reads TGTGCCAGCAGTTACCAGGGAGGAAAAGGTGGCTACACCTTC.

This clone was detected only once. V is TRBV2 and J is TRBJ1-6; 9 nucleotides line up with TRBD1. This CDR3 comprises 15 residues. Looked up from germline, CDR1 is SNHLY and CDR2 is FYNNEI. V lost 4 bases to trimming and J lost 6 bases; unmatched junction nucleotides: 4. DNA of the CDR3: TGTGCCAGCAGTGTACAGGGGGCGAGTAATTCACCCCTCCACTTT. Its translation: CASSVQGASNSPLHF.

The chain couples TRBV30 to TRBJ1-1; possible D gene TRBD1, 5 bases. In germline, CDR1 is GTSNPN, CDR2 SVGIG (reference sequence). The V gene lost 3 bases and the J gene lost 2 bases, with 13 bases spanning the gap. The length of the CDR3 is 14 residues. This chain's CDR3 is CAWSGWTPNTEAFF. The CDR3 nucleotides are TGTGCCTGGAGCGGGTGGACACCAAACACTGAAGCTTTCTTT.

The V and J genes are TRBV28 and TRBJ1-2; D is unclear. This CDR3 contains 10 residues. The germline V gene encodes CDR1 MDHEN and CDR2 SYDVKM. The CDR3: CATVNYGYTF. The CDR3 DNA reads TGTGCAACGGTAAACTATGGCTACACCTTC.

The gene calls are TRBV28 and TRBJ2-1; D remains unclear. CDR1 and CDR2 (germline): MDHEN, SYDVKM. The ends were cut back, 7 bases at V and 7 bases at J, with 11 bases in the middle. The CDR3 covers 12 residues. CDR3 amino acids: CASTYNPNEQFF. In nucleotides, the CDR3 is TGTGCCAGCACCTATAATCCTAATGAGCAGTTCTTC.

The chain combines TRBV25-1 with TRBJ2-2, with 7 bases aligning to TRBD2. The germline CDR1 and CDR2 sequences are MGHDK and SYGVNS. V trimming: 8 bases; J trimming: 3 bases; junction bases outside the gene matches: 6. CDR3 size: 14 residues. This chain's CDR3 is CASSGSGDTGELFF. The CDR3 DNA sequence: TGTGCCAGCTCCGGAAGCGGGGACACCGGGGAGCTGTTTTTT.

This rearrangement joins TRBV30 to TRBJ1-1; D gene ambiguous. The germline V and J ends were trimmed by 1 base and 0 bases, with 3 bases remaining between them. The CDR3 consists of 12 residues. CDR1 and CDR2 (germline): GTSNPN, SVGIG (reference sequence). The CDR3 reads CAWSGVNTEAFF. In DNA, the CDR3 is TGTGCCTGGAGTGGCGTGAACACTGAAGCTTTCTTT.

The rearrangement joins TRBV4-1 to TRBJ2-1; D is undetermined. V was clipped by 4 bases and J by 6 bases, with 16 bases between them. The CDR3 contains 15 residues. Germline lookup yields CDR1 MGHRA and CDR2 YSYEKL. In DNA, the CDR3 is TGCGCCAGCAGCCCGCTCTACGTATTGAGCAATGAGCAGTTCTTC. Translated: CASSPLYVLSNEQFF.

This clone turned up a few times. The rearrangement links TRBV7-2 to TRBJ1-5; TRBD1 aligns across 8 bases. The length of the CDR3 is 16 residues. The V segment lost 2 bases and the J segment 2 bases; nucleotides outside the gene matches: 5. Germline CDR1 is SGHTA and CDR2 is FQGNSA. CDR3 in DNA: TGTGCCAGCAGCTTACAGGGGGCGGGTGGCAATCAGCCCCAGCATTTT. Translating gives CASSLQGAGGNQPQHF.

The CDR3 coding sequence is TGTGCCTGGAGCGTTGACAGGGGACCGGGAAACACCATATATTTT. This sequence encodes CAWSVDRGPGNTIYF. This sequence joins TRBV30 and TRBJ1-3; TRBD1 aligns across 8 bases. CDR1 and CDR2 from the germline V gene are GTSNPN and SVGIG (reference sequence). The V and J ends lost 3 bases and 4 bases, in that order; junction bases with no gene match: 8. The length of the CDR3 is 15 residues. Full variable domain (remainder filled in from reference TRBV30 and TRBJ1-3): SQTIHQWPATLVQPVGSPLSLECTVEGTSNPNLYWYRQAAGRGLQLLFYSVGIGQISSEVPQNLSASRPQDRQFILSSKKLLLSDSGFYLCAWSVDRGPGNTIYFGEGSWLTVV.

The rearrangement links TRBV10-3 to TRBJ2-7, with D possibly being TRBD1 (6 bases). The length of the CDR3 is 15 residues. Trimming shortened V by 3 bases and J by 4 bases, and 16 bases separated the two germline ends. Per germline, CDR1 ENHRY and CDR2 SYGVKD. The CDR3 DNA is TGTGCCATCAGTGACCCACAGGGTAGTACATACGAGCAGTACTTC. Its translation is CAISDPQGSTYEQYF.

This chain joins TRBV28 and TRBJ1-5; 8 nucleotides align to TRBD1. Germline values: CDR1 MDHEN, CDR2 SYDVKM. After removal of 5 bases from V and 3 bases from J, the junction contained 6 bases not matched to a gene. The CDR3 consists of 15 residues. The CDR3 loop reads CASSGTGPNNQPQHF. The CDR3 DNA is TGTGCCAGCAGTGGGACAGGACCAAACAATCAGCCCCAGCATTTT.

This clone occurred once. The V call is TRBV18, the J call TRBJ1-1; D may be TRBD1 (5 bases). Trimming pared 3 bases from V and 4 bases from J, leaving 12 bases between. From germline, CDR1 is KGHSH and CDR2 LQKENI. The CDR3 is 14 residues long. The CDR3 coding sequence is TGTGCCAGCTCACCCACAGGCTATTTCACTGAAGCTTTCTTT. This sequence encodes CASSPTGYFTEAFF.

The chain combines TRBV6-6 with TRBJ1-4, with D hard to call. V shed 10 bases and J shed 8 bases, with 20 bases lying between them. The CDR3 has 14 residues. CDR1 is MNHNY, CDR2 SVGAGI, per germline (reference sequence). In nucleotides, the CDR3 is TGTGCCACCAACGGTCCCCCTTCGTCGGAAAAACTGTTTTTT. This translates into CATNGPPSSEKLFF.

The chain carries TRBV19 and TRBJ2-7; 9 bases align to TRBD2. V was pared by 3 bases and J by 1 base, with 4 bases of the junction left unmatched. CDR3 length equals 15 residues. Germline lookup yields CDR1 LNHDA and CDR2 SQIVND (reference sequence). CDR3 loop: CASSISGSVSYEQYF. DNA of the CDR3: TGTGCCAGTAGTATTAGCGGGAGCGTATCCTACGAGCAGTACTTC.

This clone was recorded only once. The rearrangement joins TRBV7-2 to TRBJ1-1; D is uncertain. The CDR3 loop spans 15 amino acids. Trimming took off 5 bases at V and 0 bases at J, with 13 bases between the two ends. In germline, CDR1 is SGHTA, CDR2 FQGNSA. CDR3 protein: CASSARHRLNTEAFF. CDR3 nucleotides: TGTGCCAGCAGCGCCCGACACCGACTGAACACTGAAGCTTTCTTT.

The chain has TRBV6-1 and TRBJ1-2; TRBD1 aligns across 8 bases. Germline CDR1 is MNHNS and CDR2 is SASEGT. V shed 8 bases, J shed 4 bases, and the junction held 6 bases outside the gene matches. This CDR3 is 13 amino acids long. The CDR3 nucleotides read TGTGCCAGCGGAATCGGACAGGGCTATGGCTACACCTTC. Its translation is CASGIGQGYGYTF.

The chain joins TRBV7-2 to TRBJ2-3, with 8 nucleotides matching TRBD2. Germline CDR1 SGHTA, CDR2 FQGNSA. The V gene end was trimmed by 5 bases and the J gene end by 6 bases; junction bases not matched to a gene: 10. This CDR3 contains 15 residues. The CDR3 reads CASSPEPGLVDTQYF. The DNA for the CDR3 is TGTGCCAGCAGCCCTGAACCGGGACTAGTGGATACGCAGTATTTT.